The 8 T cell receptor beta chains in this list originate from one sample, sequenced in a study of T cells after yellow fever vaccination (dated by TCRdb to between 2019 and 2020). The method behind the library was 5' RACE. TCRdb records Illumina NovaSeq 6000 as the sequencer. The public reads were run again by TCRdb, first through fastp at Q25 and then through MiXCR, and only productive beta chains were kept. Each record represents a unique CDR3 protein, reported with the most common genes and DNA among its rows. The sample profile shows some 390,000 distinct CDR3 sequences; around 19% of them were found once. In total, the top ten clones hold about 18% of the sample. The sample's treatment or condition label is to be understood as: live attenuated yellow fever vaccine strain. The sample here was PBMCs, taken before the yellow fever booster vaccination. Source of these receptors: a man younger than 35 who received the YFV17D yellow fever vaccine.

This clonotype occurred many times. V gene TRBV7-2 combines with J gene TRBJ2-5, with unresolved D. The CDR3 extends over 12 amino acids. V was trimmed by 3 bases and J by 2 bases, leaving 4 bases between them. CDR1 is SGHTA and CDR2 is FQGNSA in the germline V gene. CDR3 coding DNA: TGTGCCAGCAGCTTGAGGCAAGAGACCCAGTACTTC. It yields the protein CASSLRQETQYF.

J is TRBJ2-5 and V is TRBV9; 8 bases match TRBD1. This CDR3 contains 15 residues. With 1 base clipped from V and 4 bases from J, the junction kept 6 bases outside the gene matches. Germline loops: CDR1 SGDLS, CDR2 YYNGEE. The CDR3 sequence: CASSVSQGAGETQYF. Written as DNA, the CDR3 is TGTGCCAGCAGCGTATCTCAGGGGGCCGGAGAGACCCAGTACTTC.

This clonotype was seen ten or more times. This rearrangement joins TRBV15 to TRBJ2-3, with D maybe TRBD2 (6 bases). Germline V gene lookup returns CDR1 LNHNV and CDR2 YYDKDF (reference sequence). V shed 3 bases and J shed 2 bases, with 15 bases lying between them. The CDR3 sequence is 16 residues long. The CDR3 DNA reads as TGTGCCACCAGCAGCTCTGGAGGGCAGCTCACAGATACGCAGTATTTT. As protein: CATSSSGGQLTDTQYF.

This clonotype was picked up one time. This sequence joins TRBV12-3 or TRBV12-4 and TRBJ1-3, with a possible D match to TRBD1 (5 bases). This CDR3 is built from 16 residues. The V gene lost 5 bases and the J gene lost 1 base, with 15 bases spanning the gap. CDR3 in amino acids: CASSPQVGTSGNTIYF. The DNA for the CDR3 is TGTGCCAGCAGTCCTCAAGTAGGGACTTCTGGAAACACCATATATTTT.

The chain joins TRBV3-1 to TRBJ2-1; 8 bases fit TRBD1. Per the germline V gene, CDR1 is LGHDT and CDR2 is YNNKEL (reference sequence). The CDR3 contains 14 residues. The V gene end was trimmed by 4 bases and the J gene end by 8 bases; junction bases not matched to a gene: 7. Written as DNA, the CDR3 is TGTGCCAGCAGCCCCGGGACAGGCCCCGATGAGCAGTTCTTC. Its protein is CASSPGTGPDEQFF.

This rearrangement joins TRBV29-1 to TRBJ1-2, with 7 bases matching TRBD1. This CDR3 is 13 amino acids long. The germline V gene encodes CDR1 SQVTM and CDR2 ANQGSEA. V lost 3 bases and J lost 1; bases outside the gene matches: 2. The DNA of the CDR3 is TGCAGCGTTGACAGGGGGAGTAACTATGGCTACACCTTC. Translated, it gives CSVDRGSNYGYTF. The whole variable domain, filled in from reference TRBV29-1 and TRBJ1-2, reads SAVISQKPSRDICQRGTSLTIQCQVDSQVTMMFWYRQQPGQSLTLIATANQGSEATYESGFVIDKFPISRPNLTFSTLTVSNMSPEDSSIYLCSVDRGSNYGYTFGSGTRLTVV.

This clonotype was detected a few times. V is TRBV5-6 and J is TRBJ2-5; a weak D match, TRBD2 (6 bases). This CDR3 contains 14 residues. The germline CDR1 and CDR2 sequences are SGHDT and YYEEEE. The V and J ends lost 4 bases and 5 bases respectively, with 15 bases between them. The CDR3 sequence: CASSILLALETQYF. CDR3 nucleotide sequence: TGTGCCAGCAGCATACTACTAGCCTTGGAGACCCAGTACTTC.

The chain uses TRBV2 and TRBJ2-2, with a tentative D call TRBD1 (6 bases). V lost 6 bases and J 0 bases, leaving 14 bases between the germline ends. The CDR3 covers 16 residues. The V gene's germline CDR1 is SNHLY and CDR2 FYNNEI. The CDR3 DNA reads TGTGCCAGCAGCGTCCAGGGGCACGCGAACACCGGGGAGCTGTTTTTT. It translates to CASSVQGHANTGELFF.